This passage covers 12 T cell receptor beta chains from one sample sequenced in a study of blood T cell repertoires in COVID-19. Measured with immunoSEQ multiplex PCR; TCRdb has only the in-frame clones, and not every one. The sample yields 130,000 to 150,000 clones, approximately 83% seen once. Material for sequencing was peripheral blood. The receptors were sampled from a woman between 55 and 75 years old with COVID-19, enrolled during active disease.

The chain joins TRBV3-1 (or the pseudogene TRBV3-2) to TRBJ1-2, with D possibly being TRBD1 (6 bases). The V end lost 0 bases, the J end lost 1 base, and 18 bases lay between the germline ends. Germline V gene lookup returns CDR1 LGHDT and CDR2 YNNKEL (reference sequence). The length of the CDR3 is 18 residues. CDR3 bases: TGTGCCAGCAGCCAAGATGTGCGTCAGGGGATGGTTAACTATGGCTACACCTTC. Its translation: CASSQDVRQGMVNYGYTF.

The chain recombines TRBV6-5 with TRBJ1-1; 9 bases match TRBD1. There are 15 residues in the CDR3. The germline CDR1 and CDR2 sequences are MNHEY and SVGAGI. J gave up 5 bases and V 5 bases, and 9 bases lay outside the gene matches. This CDR3 is CASSPSTGGGTEAFF. CDR3 nucleotides: TGTGCCAGCAGTCCTTCGACAGGGGGGGGGACTGAAGCTTTCTTT.

The CDR3 sequence: CASSVAASGTGELFF. The CDR3 nucleotides are TGTGCCAGCAGCGTAGCGGCTAGCGGCACCGGGGAGCTGTTTTTT. The chain joins TRBV9 to TRBJ2-2; 7 positions agree with TRBD2. The CDR3 is 15 amino acids. The ends lost 0 bases at V and 4 bases at J; junction bases unmatched: 3. Germline V lookup: CDR1 SGDLS, CDR2 YYNGEE.

V gene TRBV5-4 combines with J gene TRBJ2-1, with D possibly TRBD1 on 5 matching bases. The V and J ends lost 5 bases and 6 bases respectively, with 21 bases between them. Germline CDR1 SGHNT, CDR2 YYREEE (reference sequence). The CDR3 runs 16 residues. CDR3 protein: CASSQTGHVASNEQFF. The CDR3 DNA is TGTGCCAGCAGTCAAACAGGACATGTGGCCTCCAATGAGCAGTTCTTC.

This clone was picked up a small number of times. The chain employs TRBV9 and TRBJ1-2, with 10 bases aligning to TRBD1. The junction had 1 base not matched to a gene; V was cut back by 2 bases and J by 0 bases. The CDR3 consists of 15 residues. CDR1 is SGDLS, CDR2 YYNGEE, per germline. CDR3 sequence (DNA): TGTGCCAGCAGCGTTGGACAGGGGGCTAACTATGGCTACACCTTC. Its translation is CASSVGQGANYGYTF.

This chain uses TRBV7-8 with TRBJ1-1; a weak D match, TRBD1 (6 bases). Germline-derived CDR1 and CDR2 are SGHVS and FQNEAQ. Trimming pared 5 bases from V and 8 bases from J, leaving 21 bases between. CDR3 size: 15 residues. The CDR3 region has the DNA TGTGCCAGCAGCCCCCGTGGGGGGGGCGCAGCGGAAGCTTTCTTT. Translated: CASSPRGGGAAEAFF.

The V gene is TRBV19, the J gene TRBJ2-1; D is possibly TRBD1 (5 bases). This CDR3 is 15 amino acids long. The germline CDR1 and CDR2 sequences are LNHDA and SQIVND (reference sequence). Trimming stripped 3 bases from V and 6 bases from J, with 15 bases between. CDR3 sequence: CASSIWGAVANEQFF. The DNA of the CDR3 is TGTGCCAGTAGTATCTGGGGCGCCGTGGCCAATGAGCAGTTCTTC.

This chain connects TRBV11-3 to TRBJ1-5; 7 bases map to TRBD1. This CDR3 has 14 amino acids. After removal of 6 bases from V and 5 bases from J, the junction contained 7 bases not matched to a gene. Per the germline V gene, CDR1 is SGHNT and CDR2 is YENEEA. In nucleotides, the CDR3 is TGTGCCAGCAGTTTACGGGACAGCTATCAGCCCCAGCATTTT. Its protein product is CASSLRDSYQPQHF.

The V gene is TRBV30, the J gene TRBJ1-4, with D hard to call. V lost 5 bases to trimming and J lost 5 bases, with 18 bases between them. This CDR3 region has 15 residues. Germline CDR1 and CDR2: GTSNPN and SVGIG (reference sequence). CDR3 region: CAWAAEGSGNEKLFF. Here the CDR3 DNA reads TGTGCCTGGGCCGCCGAAGGGAGCGGAAATGAAAAACTGTTTTTT.

In its sample, this clone was seen once. V usage is TRBV3-1 (or the pseudogene TRBV3-2) and J usage is TRBJ2-3, with TRBD1 matching 9 bases. After removal of 1 base from V and 5 bases from J, the junction contained 7 bases not matched to a gene. The CDR3 is 16 amino acids. The germline V gene encodes CDR1 LGHDT and CDR2 YNNKEL (reference sequence). In DNA form, the CDR3 reads TGTGCCAGCAGCCAAGCCAGGACAGGGGTTAGAGATACGCAGTATTTT. This translates into CASSQARTGVRDTQYF.

The chain uses TRBV11-2 and TRBJ2-1, with 8 bases that match TRBD2. The V gene's germline CDR1 is SGHAT and CDR2 FQNNGV. This CDR3 region has 14 residues. V was clipped by 1 base and J by 7 bases; unmatched bases: 3. Here the CDR3 reads CASSLGLAGNEQFF. In DNA form, the CDR3 reads TGTGCCAGCAGCTTAGGGCTAGCGGGTAATGAGCAGTTCTTC.

V gene TRBV9 combines with J gene TRBJ2-5; 10 bases line up with TRBD1. From germline, CDR1 is SGDLS and CDR2 YYNGEE. The CDR3 has 13 residues. The trim removed 5 bases at V and 3 bases at J, leaving 1 base unmatched. In DNA, the CDR3 is TGTGCCAGCAGGGGGACAGGGGAAGAGACCCAGTACTTC. This translates into CASRGTGEETQYF.